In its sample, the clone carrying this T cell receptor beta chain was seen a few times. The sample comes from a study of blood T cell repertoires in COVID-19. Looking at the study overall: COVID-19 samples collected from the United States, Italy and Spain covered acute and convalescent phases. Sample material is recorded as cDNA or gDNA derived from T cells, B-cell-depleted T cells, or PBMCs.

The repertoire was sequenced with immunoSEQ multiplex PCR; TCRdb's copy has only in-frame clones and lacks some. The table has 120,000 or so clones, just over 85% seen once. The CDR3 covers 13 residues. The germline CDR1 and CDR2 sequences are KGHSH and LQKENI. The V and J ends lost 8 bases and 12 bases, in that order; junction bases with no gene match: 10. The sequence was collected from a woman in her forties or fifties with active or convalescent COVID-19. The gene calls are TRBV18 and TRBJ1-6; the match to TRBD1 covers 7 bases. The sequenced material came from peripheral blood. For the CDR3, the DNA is TGTGCCAGCCGGACAGGAGTGAGGGGACCCCTCCACTTT. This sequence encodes CASRTGVRGPLHF.